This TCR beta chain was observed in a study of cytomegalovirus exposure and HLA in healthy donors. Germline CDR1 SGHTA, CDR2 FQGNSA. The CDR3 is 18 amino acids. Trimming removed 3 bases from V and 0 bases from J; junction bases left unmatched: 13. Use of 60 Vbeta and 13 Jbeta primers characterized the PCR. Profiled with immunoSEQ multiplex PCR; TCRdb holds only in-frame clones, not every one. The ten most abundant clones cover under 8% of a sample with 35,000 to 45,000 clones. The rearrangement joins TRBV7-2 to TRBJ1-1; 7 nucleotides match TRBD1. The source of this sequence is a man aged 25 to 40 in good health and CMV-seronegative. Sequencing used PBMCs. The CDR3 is CASSFRDSLSRLNTEAFF. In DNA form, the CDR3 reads TGTGCCAGCAGCTTCCGGGACAGTTTATCCCGATTGAACACTGAAGCTTTCTTT.